The sequence of this T cell receptor beta chain was determined in a study of CD8 T cells in ankylosing spondylitis (TCRdb year 2017). Describing the broader study: The study set out to find disease-linked TCR variants by profiling T cell receptor beta repertoires in ankylosing spondylitis patients and healthy donors. The full study cohort was made up of roughly 25 ankylosing spondylitis patients and about a hundred healthy donors. Peripheral blood was sampled, and synovial fluid was also collected from ankylosing spondylitis patients. Results and caveats for the whole study, not just this receptor: A TCR beta motif made up of several highly homologous amino acid variants appeared to be characteristic of blood from ankylosing spondylitis patients. Some of the motif variants had been reported before in the synovial fluid and blood of reactive arthritis patients, a finding that suggests common disease-initiation mechanisms. The disease-linked clones had a CD8+ phenotype and were found at relatively low frequencies in peripheral blood. The disease-linked clones were reported as significantly enriched in matched synovial fluid samples from ankylosing spondylitis patients.

Comments on this clonotype: What antigen it recognizes has not been identified. No quality values exist for individual bases; no much larger clone is one base distant.

The sample was run on an Illumina HiSeq 2500. TCR beta libraries were prepared by quantitative 5'-RACE with molecular barcodes. The study's processing was this. A new computational method, built on a probabilistic model of VDJ rearrangement, was used to identify disease-linked TCR variants. TCRdb trimmed public reads at Q25 via fastp, called clones via MiXCR and kept in-frame beta chains. All rows with the same CDR3 protein become a single entry with the most common DNA and genes. These V and J calls originate from TCRdb's pipeline instead of the authors' own analysis. This sample gives roughly 470,000 distinct CDR3 sequences in total; roughly a quarter of them show up just once. The ten largest clones capture roughly 1% of the sample. CDR1 is given as SGHNT and CDR2 as YENEEA, both from the germline V gene. At the junction V is shortened by 8 bases and J by 7 bases; bases outside the gene matches: 7. The CDR3 holds 15 amino acids from the cysteine to the phenylalanine. Of the read, only the CDR3 DNA is kept; its 45 bases are in frame from base 1.

Sequencing used blood, either unsorted or a sorted T cell fraction (not recorded which). The clonotype originates from a male donor with ankylosing spondylitis. Recombination connected TRBV11-3 to TRBJ2-1; 14 junctional bases match TRBD2. The CDR3 sequence is CASRLAGGGWNEQFF. In nucleotides, the sequence is TGTGCCAGCCGACTAGCGGGAGGGGGATGGAATGAGCAGTTCTTC.